One sample yielded the 14 T cell receptor beta chains listed below, sequenced in a study of blood T cell repertoires in COVID-19. Profiled with immunoSEQ multiplex PCR; TCRdb holds only in-frame clones, not every one. The sample lists 200,000 to 250,000 clones; about 90% were seen once. Specimen: PBMCs or T cells enriched from blood (not recorded which). The source of these receptors is a man between 25 and 39 years old who had been exposed to COVID-19.

This clone was observed once. This chain uses TRBV5-8 with TRBJ2-7, with D possibly matching TRBD1 (6 bases). V lost 4 bases, J lost 6 bases, and 23 bases lay in between. CDR1 SGHTS and CDR2 YDEGEE come from the germline V gene. This CDR3 region has 16 residues. In nucleotides, the CDR3 is TGTGCCAGCAGCCCCCCCGGACAGCCATATGAGGGCGAGCAGTACTTC. Amino acid sequence: CASSPPGQPYEGEQYF.

The chain links TRBV2 to TRBJ2-7; 8 bases match TRBD1. Trimming cost V 6 bases and J 3 bases; bases outside gene matches: 10. Germline V gene lookup returns CDR1 SNHLY and CDR2 FYNNEI. CDR3 length: 15 residues. CDR3 in DNA: TGTGCCAGCAGACCGGACAGGGAGATCGTCTACGAGCAGTACTTC. It translates to CASRPDREIVYEQYF.

A single count supports this clone. The genes are TRBV7-2 and TRBJ2-7; 7 bases fit TRBD2. This CDR3 region has 15 residues. Trimming at V came to 6 bases and at J to 1 base, leaving 9 bases not matched to a gene. Germline V gives CDR1 SGHTA, CDR2 FQGNSA. The CDR3 coding sequence is TGTGCCAGCAGGAAGAAAGGGACTACTTCCTACGAGCAGTACTTC. Protein sequence: CASRKKGTTSYEQYF.

The chain couples TRBV28 to TRBJ1-2; TRBD1 aligns across 8 bases. With 5 bases clipped from V and 7 bases from J, the junction kept 6 bases outside the gene matches. This CDR3 contains 13 residues. The V gene's germline CDR1 is MDHEN and CDR2 SYDVKM. CDR3 coding DNA: TGTGCCAGCAGTCGGACAGGGTCTTCTGGCTACACCTTC. Translating it yields CASSRTGSSGYTF.

J is TRBJ2-7 and V is TRBV24-1; D is perhaps TRBD2 (6 bases). V gave up 9 bases and J gave up 1 base, with 12 bases separating them. This CDR3 is 13 amino acids long. CDR1 and CDR2 from the germline V gene are KGHDR and SFDVKD. The chain's CDR3 is CATAGSPSYEQYF. CDR3 in DNA: TGTGCCACCGCGGGGTCCCCTTCCTACGAGCAGTACTTC.

The chain couples TRBV11-1 to TRBJ2-5, with 9 bases matching TRBD2. The CDR3 extends over 15 amino acids. The junction had 2 bases not matched to a gene; V was cut back by 0 bases and J by 3 bases. CDR1 and CDR2 (germline): SGHAT, FQDESV (reference sequence). CDR3 DNA: TGTGCCAGCAGCTTAGCTAGCGGGGGAGAAGAGACCCAGTACTTC. Its translation is CASSLASGGEETQYF.

The chain joins TRBV12-3 or TRBV12-4 to TRBJ1-2; no reliable D call. Trimming took 3 bases from V and 4 from J, leaving 6 bases between them. This CDR3 comprises 12 residues. The CDR3 spells CASSLSPYGYTF. CDR3 DNA sequence: TGTGCCAGCAGTTTGAGCCCCTATGGCTACACCTTC.

In its sample, this clone was seen once. The chain is built from TRBV18 and TRBJ2-5; no clear D. Trimming took off 3 bases at V and 2 bases at J, with 7 bases between the two ends. The CDR3 runs 13 residues. The germline gives CDR1 KGHSH, CDR2 LQKENI. As DNA, the CDR3 is TGTGCCAGCTCACCGGTGGAGCAAGAGACCCAGTACTTC. This gives the protein CASSPVEQETQYF.

The chain has TRBV9 and TRBJ1-6; no clear D gene. In germline, CDR1 is SGDLS, CDR2 YYNGEE. This CDR3 comprises 15 residues. The germline V and J ends were trimmed by 3 bases and 3 bases, with 10 bases remaining between them. CDR3 sequence (DNA): TGTGCCAGCAGCGGAGGGAACCACTATAATTCACCCCTCCACTTT. Residues: CASSGGNHYNSPLHF.

The chain has TRBV9 and TRBJ1-5, with TRBD1 identical over 7 bases. The CDR3 sequence is 16 residues long. V shed 5 bases, J shed 0 bases, and the junction held 8 bases outside the gene matches. Germline V gives CDR1 SGDLS, CDR2 YYNGEE. The CDR3, as DNA: TGTGCCAGCAGTCTTGGGACAGCCAATAGCAATCAGCCCCAGCATTTT. This codes for CASSLGTANSNQPQHF.

This chain joins TRBV7-9 and TRBJ2-7; tentatively, D is TRBD2 (6 bases). Trimming stripped 4 bases from V and 6 bases from J, with 16 bases between. The length of the CDR3 is 14 residues. The germline V gene encodes CDR1 SEHNR and CDR2 FQNEAQ (reference sequence). CDR3 coding DNA: TGTGCCAGCAGCTCCGCGCTCAGGGAGGCCGAGCAGTACTTC. It yields the protein CASSSALREAEQYF. The whole variable domain, filled in from reference TRBV7-9 and TRBJ2-7, reads DTGVSQNPRHKITKRGQNVTFRCDPISEHNRLYWYRQTLGQGPEFLTYFQNEAQLEKSRLLSDRFSAERPKGSFSTLEIQRTEQGDSAMYLCASSSALREAEQYFGPGTRLTVT.

This chain uses TRBV2 with TRBJ1-4; possible D gene TRBD1, 6 bases. CDR3 length equals 14 residues. V was shortened by 6 bases and J by 5 bases, with 13 bases between the two germline ends. Looked up from germline, CDR1 is SNHLY and CDR2 is FYNNEI. The CDR3 here is CASSDRRLNEKLFF. In nucleotides, the CDR3 is TGTGCCAGCAGCGACAGGCGTCTAAATGAAAAACTGTTTTTT.

The table lists this clone with a count of one. This chain uses TRBV6-1 with TRBJ2-7; D might be TRBD2 (6 bases). CDR3 length: 18 residues. Germline loops: CDR1 MNHNS, CDR2 SASEGT. Trimming left V 2 bases short and J 5 bases short, with 25 bases between. The CDR3 DNA reads as TGTGCCAGCAGTGAAAGGGGAGGCGGCGGGGCCCTCGGGGACGAGCAGTACTTC. The encoded protein is CASSERGGGGALGDEQYF.

The chain employs TRBV2 and TRBJ1-5; 8 bases fit TRBD1. The length of the CDR3 is 16 residues. CDR1 is SNHLY, CDR2 FYNNEI, per germline. V lost 11 bases, J lost 1 base, and 13 bases stayed unmatched. CDR3 in amino acids: CAGSGQGEGSNQPQHF. The DNA of the CDR3 is TGTGCCGGCTCAGGACAGGGTGAGGGGAGCAATCAGCCCCAGCATTTT.